This passage covers 26 T cell receptor beta chains from one sample sequenced in a study of OX40 agonist ivuxolimab in advanced cancers. The protocol was immunoSEQ multiplex PCR, while the TCRdb copy is restricted to in-frame clones and leaves out a portion. Seen here are around 40,000 clones, 80% observed once, and the top ten hold 4% to 4.5%. Specimen: CD4+ or CD8+ T cells sorted from blood, collected in a trial of the OX40 agonist ivuxolimab. The source is an adult with an advanced solid tumor such as melanoma, head and neck, liver or kidney cancer.

The chain uses TRBV29-1 and TRBJ1-5; D possibly corresponds to TRBD1 (5 bases). Germline CDR1 is SQVTM and CDR2 is ANQGSEA. The V end was cut by 6 bases, the J end by 4 bases, with 10 bases between. The CDR3 spans 12 residues. The CDR3 loop is CSVGDGNQPQHF. The CDR3 DNA reads as TGCAGCGTGGGGGACGGTAATCAGCCCCAGCATTTT.

The chain links TRBV10-3 to TRBJ1-3, with D possibly being TRBD1 (5 bases). In germline, CDR1 is ENHRY, CDR2 SYGVKD. Trimming stripped 10 bases from V and 2 bases from J, with 12 bases between. This CDR3 is built from 13 residues. The CDR3 protein is CATGGTAGNTIYF. The CDR3 DNA is TGTGCCACTGGGGGGACCGCTGGAAACACCATATATTTT.

J is TRBJ2-3 and V is TRBV5-1; 7 bases line up with TRBD2. Trimming removed 6 bases from V and 0 bases from J; junction bases left unmatched: 7. CDR1 is SGHRS and CDR2 is YFSETQ in the germline V gene. The CDR3 extends over 15 amino acids. CDR3: CASNPSGVSTDTQYF. CDR3 in DNA: TGCGCCAGCAACCCGAGCGGGGTTAGCACAGATACGCAGTATTTT.

This clone was counted a single time. This chain links TRBV9 with TRBJ1-3; TRBD1 is a possible D gene (6 bases). This CDR3 region has 12 residues. The germline V gene encodes CDR1 SGDLS and CDR2 YYNGEE. V was trimmed by 3 bases and J by 7 bases, leaving 8 bases between them. CDR3 amino acids: CASSEQGNTIYF. The CDR3 DNA sequence: TGTGCCAGCAGCGAACAGGGTAACACCATATATTTT. Filled out from reference TRBV9 and TRBJ1-3, the complete variable domain reads DSGVTQTPKHLITATGQRVTLRCSPRSGDLSVYWYQQSLDQGLQFLIQYYNGEERAKGNILERFSAQQFPDLHSELNLSSLELGDSALYFCASSEQGNTIYFGEGSWLTVV.

The chain uses TRBV6-1 and TRBJ2-1, with 8 bases identical to TRBD2. Germline V lookup: CDR1 MNHNS, CDR2 SASEGT. The V segment lost 6 bases and the J segment 7 bases; nucleotides outside the gene matches: 2. The length of the CDR3 is 12 residues. CDR3 residues: CASRGLGNEQFF. CDR3 bases: TGTGCCAGCAGGGGACTAGGGAATGAGCAGTTCTTC.

This chain connects TRBV25-1 to TRBJ2-7; 7 nucleotides match TRBD1. The CDR3 length is 14 residues. J lost 2 bases, V lost 6 bases, and 7 bases had no gene match. CDR1 and CDR2 from the germline V gene are MGHDK and SYGVNS. The CDR3 spells CASRGADRTYEQYF. The CDR3 DNA follows: TGTGCCAGCAGAGGTGCGGACAGGACCTACGAGCAGTACTTC.

The chain couples TRBV7-9 to TRBJ1-2; no clear D gene. This CDR3 is built from 13 residues. Germline CDR1 reads SEHNR; CDR2 reads FQNEAQ (reference sequence). The V end lost 3 bases, the J end lost 5 bases, and 10 bases lay between the germline ends. The CDR3 nucleotides are TGTGCCAGCAGCTTGTCGGGTCCGTATGGCTACACCTTC. It translates to CASSLSGPYGYTF.

This clone was counted ten times or more. This sequence joins TRBV6-4 and TRBJ1-6; D is possibly TRBD1 (5 bases). The V end was cut by 6 bases, the J end by 8 bases, with 11 bases between. Germline lookup yields CDR1 MRHNA and CDR2 SNTAGT. The CDR3 is 13 amino acids. The CDR3 here is CASRQDLYSPLHF. In nucleotides, the CDR3 is TGTGCCAGCAGACAGGACCTTTATTCACCCCTCCACTTT.

The V and J genes are TRBV7-2 and TRBJ1-2; 10 bases are a match to TRBD1. The germline V gene encodes CDR1 SGHTA and CDR2 FQGNSA. The CDR3 sequence is 14 residues long. Trimming cost V 4 bases and J 4 bases; bases outside gene matches: 3. CDR3 region: CASSSGQGTYGYTF. CDR3 in DNA: TGTGCCAGCAGCTCGGGACAGGGGACCTATGGCTACACCTTC.

This chain connects TRBV7-9 to TRBJ1-1, with 8 positions matching TRBD1. V lost 8 bases and J lost 4; bases outside the gene matches: 3. Germline values: CDR1 SEHNR, CDR2 FQNEAQ (reference sequence). The CDR3 covers 12 residues. The CDR3 sequence is CASDRGSTEAFF. The DNA for the CDR3 is TGTGCCAGCGACAGGGGATCCACTGAAGCTTTCTTT.

This clone has just one count. The gene calls are TRBV9 and TRBJ2-1; either TRBD1 or TRBD2 may supply D (5 bases each). The CDR3 covers 14 residues. From germline, CDR1 is SGDLS and CDR2 YYNGEE. Deletions cut 5 bases from V and 4 bases from J, with 13 bases between. The DNA of the CDR3 is TGTGCCAGCAGTCGACAGACTACGTACAATGAGCAGTTCTTC. Encoded protein: CASSRQTTYNEQFF.

This clone was seen a few times. This chain links TRBV30 with TRBJ1-3; 7 nucleotides match TRBD1. J lost 4 bases, V lost 5 bases, and 5 bases had no gene match. Germline lookup yields CDR1 GTSNPN and CDR2 SVGIG (reference sequence). The CDR3 covers 13 residues. The chain's CDR3 is CAWGGGQGNTIYF. CDR3 DNA: TGTGCCTGGGGAGGGGGACAGGGAAACACCATATATTTT.

The chain carries TRBV6-6 and TRBJ2-5; 7 bases agree with TRBD2. The trim removed 6 bases at V and 5 bases at J, leaving 6 bases unmatched. The CDR3 loop spans 13 amino acids. CDR1 MNHNY and CDR2 SVGAGI come from the germline V gene (reference sequence). This chain's CDR3 is CASRGGEGETQYF. The CDR3 DNA reads TGTGCCAGCAGGGGGGGGGAGGGCGAGACCCAGTACTTC.

V and J are TRBV7-2 and TRBJ2-5; D is undetermined. From germline, CDR1 is SGHTA and CDR2 FQGNSA. Trimming took off 2 bases at V and 5 bases at J, with 3 bases between the two ends. The CDR3 has 11 amino acids. The CDR3 spells CASSLTETQYF. The CDR3 DNA is TGTGCCAGCAGCTTAACGGAGACCCAGTACTTC.

The chain links TRBV19 to TRBJ2-7; 9 bases line up with TRBD1. J lost 5 bases, V lost 3 bases, and 11 bases had no gene match. Germline-derived CDR1 and CDR2 are LNHDA and SQIVND (reference sequence). There are 16 residues in the CDR3. Here the CDR3 DNA reads TGTGCCAGTAGTATTTTAGGAACAGGGGGCCAAAACGAGCAGTACTTC. This sequence encodes CASSILGTGGQNEQYF.

In regard to this clone: Germline is not matched at one junction end, which may reflect a read error. This chain uses TRBV2 with TRBJ1-2, with 8 positions matching TRBD1. The length of the CDR3 is 12 residues. Per germline, CDR1 SNHLY and CDR2 FYNNEI. CDR3: CASREGQGGYTF. In DNA form, the CDR3 reads TGTGCCAGCAGAGAAGGACAGGGTGGCTACACCTTC.

V and J are TRBV19 and TRBJ2-7, with TRBD2 identical over 7 bases. This CDR3 contains 12 residues. V lost 10 bases and J lost 7; bases outside the gene matches: 10. Germline V gene sequence: CDR1 LNHDA, CDR2 SQIVND (reference sequence). CDR3: CATGTRGGEQYF. CDR3 bases: TGTGCCACCGGGACTCGCGGGGGAGAGCAGTACTTC.

In its sample, this clone ranks as medium-sized (0.01 to 0.1%). The chain is built from TRBV5-1 and TRBJ2-4; D is unclear. Germline V gene lookup returns CDR1 SGHRS and CDR2 YFSETQ. There are 13 residues in the CDR3. With 5 bases removed from V and 8 bases from J, the gap between germline ends came to 14 bases. CDR3 protein: CASSLTTFDIQYF. In nucleotides, the CDR3 is TGCGCCAGCAGTCTCACAACATTTGACATTCAGTACTTC. The full variable domain, rest sourced from reference TRBV5-1 and TRBJ2-4, is KAGVTQTPRYLIKTRGQQVTLSCSPISGHRSVSWYQQTPGQGLQFLFEYFSETQRNKGNFPGRFSGRQFSNSRSEMNVSTLELGDSALYLCASSLTTFDIQYFGAGTRLSVL.

The rearrangement links TRBV21-1 to TRBJ2-1. TRBV21-1 constitutes a pseudogene. CDR3 length equals 12 residues. The CDR3 sequence is CASHFGGNEQFF. As DNA, the CDR3 is TGTGCCAGCCATTTTGGTGGCAATGAGCAGTTCTTC.

The chain has TRBV27 and TRBJ2-7, with 8 bases that match TRBD2. CDR1 is MNHEY and CDR2 is SMNVEV in the germline V gene (reference sequence). With V trimmed by 3 bases and J by 2 bases, 9 bases remained unmatched. The CDR3 is made up of 16 amino acids. This CDR3 is CASSFSRLAGTYEQYF. CDR3 bases: TGTGCCAGCAGTTTCTCACGGCTAGCGGGCACCTACGAGCAGTACTTC.

J is TRBJ1-2 and V is TRBV6-5; TRBD1 matches 7 bases. Trimming took 0 bases from V and 4 from J; bases not matched to a gene: 2. Germline V CDR1 and CDR2: MNHEY, SVGAGI. This CDR3 has 14 residues. The CDR3 sequence: CASSYSGQFYGYTF. For the CDR3, the DNA is TGTGCCAGCAGTTACTCGGGACAGTTCTATGGCTACACCTTC.

The chain recombines TRBV5-3 with TRBJ1-1, with a tentative D call TRBD1 (5 bases). Being an ORF, TRBV5-3 has a function that is uncertain. V lost 4 bases, J lost 3 bases, and 13 bases lay in between. The CDR3 contains 14 residues. The CDR3 DNA reads TGTGCCAGAAGCATCCTCTTAGGGGACACTGAAGCTTTCTTT. Protein sequence: CARSILLGDTEAFF.

This chain links TRBV30 with TRBJ2-7; 10 positions agree with TRBD2. Per the germline V gene, CDR1 is GTSNPN and CDR2 is SVGIG (reference sequence). V trimming: 2 bases; J trimming: 2 bases; junction bases outside the gene matches: 3. CDR3 size: 14 residues. In DNA, the CDR3 is TGTGCCTGGAGTTTAGCGGGAGGTACCTACGAGCAGTACTTC. Its protein is CAWSLAGGTYEQYF.

This clone was counted a few times. The V and J genes are TRBV7-3 and TRBJ2-7, with TRBD2 matching 12 bases. Looked up from germline, CDR1 is SGHTA and CDR2 is FQGTGA. This CDR3 has 13 residues. The V gene end was trimmed by 8 bases and the J gene end by 2 bases; junction bases not matched to a gene: 1. The chain's CDR3 is CASSSGGAYEQYF. The CDR3 region has the DNA TGTGCCAGCTCTAGCGGGGGGGCCTACGAGCAGTACTTC.

The chain recombines TRBV11-3 with TRBJ2-1; 14 positions match TRBD2. The germline V gene has CDR1 SGHNT and CDR2 YENEEA. This CDR3 contains 18 residues. The V segment lost 5 bases and the J segment 0 bases; nucleotides outside the gene matches: 6. The CDR3 DNA is TGTGCCAGCAGCGACCCCGGGACTAGCGGGAGCTCCTACAATGAGCAGTTCTTC. Amino acid sequence: CASSDPGTSGSSYNEQFF. The complete variable domain, with remaining parts taken from reference TRBV11-3 and TRBJ2-1, reads EAGVVQSPRYKIIEKKQPVAFWCNPISGHNTLYWYLQNLGQGPELLIRYENEEAVDDSQLPKDRFSAERLKGVDSTLKIQPAELGDSAVYLCASSDPGTSGSSYNEQFFGPGTRLTVL.

The chain is built from TRBV7-8 and TRBJ1-3; 8 bases agree with TRBD1. The length of the CDR3 is 17 residues. With V trimmed by 3 bases and J by 0 bases, 7 bases remained unmatched. CDR1 is SGHVS, CDR2 FQNEAQ, per germline. The CDR3 sequence: CASSLVGQGNSGNTIYF. CDR3 nucleotides: TGTGCCAGCAGCTTGGTCGGACAGGGAAACTCTGGAAACACCATATATTTT. Drawing the rest from reference TRBV7-8 and TRBJ1-3, the complete variable domain is GAGVSQSPRYKVAKRGQDVALRCDPISGHVSLFWYQQALGQGPEFLTYFQNEAQLDKSGLPSDRFFAERPEGSVSTLKIQRTQQEDSAVYLCASSLVGQGNSGNTIYFGEGSWLTVV.